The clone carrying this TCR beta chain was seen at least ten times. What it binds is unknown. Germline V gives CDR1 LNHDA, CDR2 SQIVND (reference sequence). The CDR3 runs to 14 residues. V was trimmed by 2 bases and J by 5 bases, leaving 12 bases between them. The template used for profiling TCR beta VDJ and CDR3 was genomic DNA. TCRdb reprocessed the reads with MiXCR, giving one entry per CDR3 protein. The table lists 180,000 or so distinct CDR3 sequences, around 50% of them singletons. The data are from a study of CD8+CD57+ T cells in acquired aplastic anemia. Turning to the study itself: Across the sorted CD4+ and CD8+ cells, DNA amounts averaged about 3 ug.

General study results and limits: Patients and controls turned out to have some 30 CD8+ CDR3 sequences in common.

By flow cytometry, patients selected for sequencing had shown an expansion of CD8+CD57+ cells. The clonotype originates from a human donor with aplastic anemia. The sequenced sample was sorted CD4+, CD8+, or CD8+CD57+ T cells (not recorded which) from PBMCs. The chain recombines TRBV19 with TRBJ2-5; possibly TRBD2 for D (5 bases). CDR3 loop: CASSIPPPGETQYF. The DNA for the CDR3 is TGTGCCAGTAGTATACCCCCCCCGGGGGAGACCCAGTACTTC.